One sample yielded the 27 T cell receptor beta chains listed below, sequenced in a study of T cells and Merkel cell carcinoma outcomes. Libraries were prepared by immunoSEQ multiplex PCR; TCRdb keeps only in-frame clonotypes and omits some of them. The repertoire holds 12,000 to 15,000 clones, with around nine tenths as singletons. The sample consisted of tumor tissue from Merkel cell carcinoma. These receptors were collected from a human donor with Merkel cell carcinoma.

The gene calls are TRBV5-4 and TRBJ2-5; TRBD1 matches at 8 bases. After removal of 5 bases from V and 3 bases from J, the junction contained 3 bases not matched to a gene. Germline CDR1 SGHNT, CDR2 YYREEE (reference sequence). The CDR3 extends over 13 amino acids. The CDR3 region has the DNA TGTGCCAGCAGTCAGGACAGGGAAGAGACCCAGTACTTC. This gives the protein CASSQDREETQYF. The whole variable domain, filled in from reference TRBV5-4 and TRBJ2-5, reads ETGVTQSPTHLIKTRGQQVTLRCSSQSGHNTVSWYQQALGQGPQFIFQYYREEENGRGNFPPRFSGLQFPNYSSELNVNALELDDSALYLCASSQDREETQYFGPGTRLLVL.

This clone occurred once. This sequence joins TRBV7-9 and TRBJ2-7, with 7 bases fitting TRBD1. The CDR3 contains 16 residues. The ends lost 0 bases at V and 3 bases at J; junction bases unmatched: 8. Looked up from germline, CDR1 is SEHNR and CDR2 is FQNEAQ (reference sequence). The CDR3 nucleotides are TGTGCCAGCAGCTTAGCCCGGGACAGCTCCAACTACGAGCAGTACTTC. Protein: CASSLARDSSNYEQYF.

The rearrangement joins TRBV6-5 to TRBJ1-1; D gene ambiguous. This CDR3 region has 13 residues. V was shortened by 2 bases and J by 1 base, with 5 bases between the two germline ends. In germline, CDR1 is MNHEY, CDR2 SVGAGI. The CDR3 loop reads CASSYEQNTEAFF. CDR3 nucleotide sequence: TGTGCCAGCAGTTACGAGCAGAACACTGAAGCTTTCTTT.

The chain links TRBV5-4 to TRBJ1-1, with a tentative D call TRBD1 (6 bases). The V gene lost 1 base and the J gene lost 1 base, with 14 bases spanning the gap. This CDR3 contains 16 residues. CDR1 is SGHNT and CDR2 is YYREEE in the germline V gene (reference sequence). CDR3 in DNA: TGTGCCAGCAGCTTGCCTGAGGGGGAGGGGAACACTGAAGCTTTCTTT. Translating gives CASSLPEGEGNTEAFF.

V gene TRBV11-2 combines with J gene TRBJ2-2; D not certain. CDR1 SGHAT and CDR2 FQNNGV come from the germline V gene. The CDR3 is 13 amino acids. The germline V and J ends were trimmed by 4 bases and 5 bases, with 8 bases remaining between them. CDR3 in DNA: TGTGCCAGCAGCTCCAGGCTTACCGGGGAGCTGTTTTTT. This sequence encodes CASSSRLTGELFF.

The genes are TRBV7-6 and TRBJ2-7; maybe TRBD1 (6 bases). V lost 3 bases to trimming and J lost 2 bases, with 17 bases between them. The length of the CDR3 is 16 residues. Looked up from germline, CDR1 is SGHVS and CDR2 is FNYEAQ. CDR3 nucleotide sequence: TGTGCCAGCAGCTTCCAACACAGGGTAAGGACCTACGAGCAGTACTTC. It encodes CASSFQHRVRTYEQYF.

This clone appeared a single time. This rearrangement joins TRBV7-9 to TRBJ2-5; 11 positions match TRBD1. With 4 bases clipped from V and 4 bases from J, the junction kept 8 bases outside the gene matches. The CDR3 length is 16 residues. Germline values: CDR1 SEHNR, CDR2 FQNEAQ (reference sequence). CDR3 bases: TGTGCCAGCAGCTCCCCGTCCGGGACAGGGGGAGAGACCCAGTACTTC. Encoded protein: CASSSPSGTGGETQYF.

Only one count was recorded for this clone. The chain employs TRBV29-1 and TRBJ2-1; 11 bases map to TRBD2. Germline assignment: CDR1 SQVTM and CDR2 ANQGSEA. The trim removed 6 bases at V and 8 bases at J, leaving 3 bases unmatched. The CDR3 extends over 12 amino acids. DNA for the CDR3: TGCAGCGTAACTAGCGGGAGCCATGAGCAGTTCTTC. Amino acid sequence: CSVTSGSHEQFF.

The V call is TRBV7-2, the J call TRBJ2-7; 7 nucleotides line up with TRBD2. Germline CDR1 reads SGHTA; CDR2 reads FQGNSA. J was trimmed by 0 bases and V by 5 bases; bases with no gene match: 10. The CDR3 contains 16 residues. The CDR3 nucleotides are TGTGCCAGCAGCCCCAACCGGGACTACGCCTCCTACGAGCAGTACTTC. It is translated as CASSPNRDYASYEQYF.

The V gene is TRBV18, the J gene TRBJ2-1; the match to TRBD2 covers 12 bases. Losses at the gene ends were 5 bases for V and 3 bases for J; bases not matched to a gene: 2. Germline-derived CDR1 and CDR2 are KGHSH and LQKENI. CDR3 length: 15 residues. In nucleotides, the CDR3 is TGTGCCAGCTCAAAACTAGCGGGAGGCTACAATGAGCAGTTCTTC. It yields the protein CASSKLAGGYNEQFF.

The chain recombines TRBV11-2 with TRBJ1-2; 9 bases match TRBD1. Looked up from germline, CDR1 is SGHAT and CDR2 is FQNNGV. V gave up 6 bases and J gave up 4 bases; unmatched junction bases: 12. The CDR3 has 16 residues. The CDR3 loop is CASRSTRGDRAYGYTF. The CDR3 DNA reads TGTGCCAGCAGATCTACCCGGGGGGACAGGGCCTATGGCTACACCTTC.

This chain uses TRBV9 with TRBJ2-1, with 7 bases identical to TRBD2. V trimming: 1 base; J trimming: 8 bases; junction bases outside the gene matches: 6. Per the germline V gene, CDR1 is SGDLS and CDR2 is YYNGEE. The CDR3 loop spans 14 amino acids. The CDR3 loop reads CASSVSGNHDEQFF. Here the CDR3 DNA reads TGTGCCAGCAGCGTAAGCGGGAACCATGATGAGCAGTTCTTC.

Details on this clone: At one end the junction does not follow the germline gene, possibly because of a read error. J is TRBJ2-2 and V is TRBV2, with TRBD1 as a possible D gene (5 bases). This CDR3 has 13 amino acids. Germline V gives CDR1 SNHLY, CDR2 FYNNEI. The CDR3 DNA sequence: TGTACCAGCAGGCCAGGGCTCACCGGGGAGCTGTTTTTT. Translating gives CTSRPGLTGELFF.

The chain joins TRBV7-3 to TRBJ2-1; D is possibly TRBD2 (6 bases). Between the trimmed V and J ends, which lost 5 bases and 10 bases, there was a span of 15 bases. Germline loops: CDR1 SGHTA, CDR2 FQGTGA. This CDR3 has 13 residues. The CDR3 reads CASSPAGRGEQFF. CDR3 nucleotide sequence: TGTGCCAGCAGCCCAGCGGGTCGGGGGGAGCAGTTCTTC.

The CDR3 DNA reads TGTGCCAGCACCCACTTAGGGGAAGAGACCCAGTACTTC. Translating gives CASTHLGEETQYF. The chain couples TRBV7-6 to TRBJ2-5; a possible D gene is TRBD1 (5 bases). V was trimmed by 7 bases and J by 3 bases, leaving 12 bases between them. Germline lookup yields CDR1 SGHVS and CDR2 FNYEAQ. The CDR3 covers 13 residues.

The V call is TRBV6-4, the J call TRBJ1-2, with a possible D match to TRBD1 (6 bases). V lost 0 bases and J lost 2, with 7 bases in between. CDR1 is MRHNA, CDR2 SNTAGT, per germline. CDR3 length equals 14 residues. The CDR3 region has the DNA TGTGCCAGCAGTGACTCAACAGGGAACTATGGCTACACCTTC. The encoded protein is CASSDSTGNYGYTF.

The count of this clone is one. The J gene is TRBJ2-7, the V gene TRBV5-1; TRBD2 aligns across 12 bases. V was clipped by 4 bases and J by 3 bases; unmatched bases: 5. The CDR3 totals 15 residues. The germline V gene encodes CDR1 SGHRS and CDR2 YFSETQ. The CDR3: CASSRTSGDSYEQYF. The CDR3 coding sequence is TGCGCCAGCAGCCGGACTAGCGGGGATAGCTACGAGCAGTACTTC.

This chain joins TRBV7-2 and TRBJ2-6; D is unclear. The V and J ends lost 4 bases and 0 bases respectively, with 1 base between them. The germline CDR1 and CDR2 sequences are SGHTA and FQGNSA. The CDR3 runs to 13 residues. The CDR3 here is CASSYSGANVLTF. As DNA, the CDR3 is TGTGCCAGCAGCTACTCTGGGGCCAACGTCCTGACTTTC.

The rearrangement links TRBV4-1 to TRBJ1-5; weak D call: TRBD1 (5 bases). V was cut by 2 bases and J by 5 bases, with 10 bases left in between. The CDR3 consists of 14 residues. CDR1 is MGHRA, CDR2 YSYEKL, per germline. CDR3 in amino acids: CASSQQGYDQPQHF. The CDR3 coding sequence is TGCGCCAGCAGCCAACAGGGATACGATCAGCCCCAGCATTTT.

V usage is TRBV2 and J usage is TRBJ1-5, with 8 bases lining up with TRBD1. V was clipped by 5 bases and J by 3 bases; unmatched bases: 3. This CDR3 is built from 14 residues. Per the germline V gene, CDR1 is SNHLY and CDR2 is FYNNEI. CDR3 bases: TGTGCCAGCAGTCTCCAGGGGGCCAATCAGCCCCAGCATTTT. Protein: CASSLQGANQPQHF.

With regard to this clone: The junction departs from germline at one end; a sequencing error may be responsible. This chain uses TRBV6-6 with TRBJ1-4, with D uncertain. The CDR3 is 13 residues long. Germline CDR1 reads MNHNY; CDR2 reads SVGAGI (reference sequence). In nucleotides, the CDR3 is TGTGCCAGCAGTTTTACACGGAATGAAAAACTATTTTTT. Encoded protein: CASSFTRNEKLFF.

Remarks on this clone: Germline is not matched at one junction end, which may reflect a read error. V is TRBV18 and J is TRBJ1-2; possibly TRBD1 for D (5 bases). Germline V CDR1 and CDR2: KGHSH, LQKENI. The CDR3 has 13 amino acids. The CDR3 protein is CASSQGTDYGYTF. CDR3 nucleotide sequence: TGTGCCAGCTCACAGGGGACGGACTATGGTTACACCTTC.

The chain is built from TRBV20-1 and TRBJ1-1; 7 bases line up with TRBD1. J lost 6 bases, V lost 6 bases, and 4 bases had no gene match. Germline V gene lookup returns CDR1 DFQATT and CDR2 SNEGSKA (reference sequence). There are 11 residues in the CDR3. The CDR3 nucleotides are TGCAGTGCGCTCAGGGGGGCTGAAGCTTTCTTT. Amino acids: CSALRGAEAFF.

This chain connects TRBV7-3 to TRBJ2-1; 9 bases are a match to TRBD1. Germline CDR1 reads SGHTA; CDR2 reads FQGTGA. The CDR3 has 15 residues. V dropped 8 bases and J dropped 6; count of bases not matched to a gene: 11. CDR3 DNA sequence: TGTGCCAGCTACCCCTACGTGACAGGGGGCAATGAGCAGTTCTTC. Translation gives CASYPYVTGGNEQFF. The entire variable domain, with the rest obtained from reference TRBV7-3 and TRBJ2-1, is as follows: GAGVSQTPSNKVTEKGKYVELRCDPISGHTALYWYRQSLGQGPEFLIYFQGTGAADDSGLPNDRFFAVRPEGSVSTLKIQRTERGDSAVYLCASYPYVTGGNEQFFGPGTRLTVL.

The J gene is TRBJ1-5, the V gene TRBV12-5; D unresolved. Deletions cut 2 bases from V and 5 bases from J, with 4 bases between. Per the germline V gene, CDR1 is LGHNT and CDR2 is FRNRAP. There are 12 residues in the CDR3. DNA for the CDR3: TGTGCTAGTGGTTTGCTCTATCAGCCCCAGCATTTT. The encoded protein is CASGLLYQPQHF.

The chain uses TRBV28 and TRBJ2-3; possibly TRBD2 for D (5 bases). Per germline, CDR1 MDHEN and CDR2 SYDVKM. The CDR3 has 11 residues. Deletions cut 8 bases from V and 8 bases from J, with 11 bases between. CDR3 DNA sequence: TGTGCCAGCGTATCCGGAGGTACGCAGTATTTT. Its protein product is CASVSGGTQYF.

The gene calls are TRBV6-6 and TRBJ2-7, with TRBD1 identical over 10 bases. Germline CDR1 MNHNY, CDR2 SVGAGI (reference sequence). The CDR3 contains 11 residues. The ends lost 10 bases at V and 6 bases at J; junction bases unmatched: 3. This CDR3 is CATGTGVEQYF. CDR3 coding DNA: TGTGCCACCGGGACAGGGGTCGAGCAGTACTTC.